These T cell receptor beta chains were read from a single sample in a study of blood T cell repertoires in COVID-19. This table comes from immunoSEQ multiplex PCR, and its TCRdb copy is limited to in-frame clones, with some not included. The sample includes approximately 300,000 clones, roughly 91% of them seen just once. The specimen sequenced was peripheral blood. These receptor sequences come from a man aged 35 to 55 with acute or convalescent COVID-19. Both conserved end residues are part of each CDR3. The D gene is left open where the match is weak. The size entry is marked missing in some rows and otherwise reads once, few, many or a size class.

j_call: TRBJ2-2; clone_size: NA; v_call: TRBV5-1; d_call: NA; cdr3_nt: TGCGCCAGCGGCCAGGGCGGTCGGGCCGGGGAGCTGTTTTTT; cdr3_aa: CASGQGGRAGELFF
j_call: TRBJ1-4; clone_size: once; v_call: TRBV19; d_call: TRBD1; cdr3_nt: TGTGCCAGTAGTGCTACAGGGGCTGCTAATGAAAAACTGTTTTTT; cdr3_aa: CASSATGAANEKLFF
j_call: TRBJ1-3; clone_size: NA; v_call: TRBV3-1/TRBV3-2; d_call: NA; cdr3_nt: TGTGCCAGCAGGCGCCAGGGTTCTGGAAACACCATATATTTT; cdr3_aa: CASRRQGSGNTIYF
j_call: TRBJ1-1; clone_size: NA; v_call: TRBV30; d_call: NA; cdr3_nt: TGTGCCTGGAGTCAGATGGCGAACACTGAAGCTTTCTTT; cdr3_aa: CAWSQMANTEAFF
j_call: TRBJ1-1; clone_size: NA; v_call: TRBV18; d_call: NA; cdr3_nt: TGTGCCAGCTCACCGTCGGAGGCCCCTGTTTTCCTCACTGAAGCTTTCTTT; cdr3_aa: CASSPSEAPVFLTEAFF
j_call: TRBJ2-7; clone_size: NA; v_call: TRBV2; d_call: TRBD1; cdr3_nt: TGTGCCAGCAGTGAACAGGGGGTCGCCTACGAGCAGTACTTC; cdr3_aa: CASSEQGVAYEQYF
j_call: TRBJ1-2; clone_size: NA; v_call: TRBV5-1; d_call: TRBD1; cdr3_nt: TGCGCCAGCAGCGGTCGCCCAGGGGGCGCCGACTATGGCTACACCTTC; cdr3_aa: CASSGRPGGADYGYTF
j_call: TRBJ1-1; clone_size: NA; v_call: TRBV19; d_call: NA; cdr3_nt: TGTGCCAGTAGTATAGAAGACTGGGACACTGAAGCTTTCTTT; cdr3_aa: CASSIEDWDTEAFF
j_call: TRBJ1-4; clone_size: NA; v_call: TRBV19; d_call: NA; cdr3_nt: TGTGCCAGTACCCCTTCAGAGGATGGCGAAAAACTGTTTTTT; cdr3_aa: CASTPSEDGEKLFF
j_call: TRBJ1-1; clone_size: few; v_call: TRBV27; d_call: NA; cdr3_nt: TGTGCCAGCAGTTTATTAACCTCCCGAGGGTGGAACACTGAAGCTTTCTTT; cdr3_aa: CASSLLTSRGWNTEAFF
j_call: TRBJ1-2; clone_size: once; v_call: TRBV6-1; d_call: NA; cdr3_nt: TGTGCCAGCAGTGAAAGCGGGCCAGGAGAGGGCTACACCTTC; cdr3_aa: CASSESGPGEGYTF
j_call: TRBJ2-7; clone_size: NA; v_call: TRBV15; d_call: TRBD1; cdr3_nt: TGTGCCACCAGCAGAGAAATTGAGTGGGGACAGGGGAATTCCTACGAGCAGTACTTC; cdr3_aa: CATSREIEWGQGNSYEQYF
j_call: TRBJ1-1; clone_size: NA; v_call: TRBV6-5; d_call: TRBD1; cdr3_nt: TGTGCCAGCAGTCCCCTGACAGGGGCCGGCACTGAAGCTTTCTTT; cdr3_aa: CASSPLTGAGTEAFF
j_call: TRBJ2-1; clone_size: NA; v_call: TRBV9; d_call: NA; cdr3_nt: TGTGCCAGCAGCGTCCCCTCGTACAATGAGCAGTTCTTC; cdr3_aa: CASSVPSYNEQFF
j_call: TRBJ2-1; clone_size: NA; v_call: TRBV19; d_call: TRBD2; cdr3_nt: TGTGCCAGTAGTAACCCTCCAATAGCGGGGGCCGCGTGGGAGCAGTTCTTC; cdr3_aa: CASSNPPIAGAAWEQFF
j_call: TRBJ2-1; clone_size: few; v_call: TRBV7-2; d_call: TRBD2; cdr3_nt: TGTGCCAGCAGCCAATCTAGCGGGGGGTTCCATGAGCAGTTCTTC; cdr3_aa: CASSQSSGGFHEQFF
j_call: TRBJ2-7; clone_size: NA; v_call: TRBV7-8; d_call: TRBD2; cdr3_nt: TGTGCCAGCAGCCCCCTAGCGGCCCTCGCGGAGCAGTACTTC; cdr3_aa: CASSPLAALAEQYF
j_call: TRBJ2-2; clone_size: once; v_call: TRBV7-3; d_call: NA; cdr3_nt: TGTGCCAGCAGCTTCCCTCAGGGGCCCCTGGGGGTCGGGGAGCTGTTTTTT; cdr3_aa: CASSFPQGPLGVGELFF
j_call: TRBJ1-2; clone_size: NA; v_call: TRBV21-1; d_call: NA; cdr3_nt: TGTGCCAGCGAAGGGGTAGGCAGTCCTAACTATGGCTACACCTTC; cdr3_aa: CASEGVGSPNYGYTF
j_call: TRBJ1-2; clone_size: NA; v_call: TRBV24-1; d_call: TRBD1; cdr3_nt: TGTGCCACCAGTGATTTCCAGGGTGGGGACAGGGATGGCTACACCTTC; cdr3_aa: CATSDFQGGDRDGYTF
j_call: TRBJ2-1; clone_size: NA; v_call: TRBV19; d_call: TRBD1; cdr3_nt: TGTGCCAGTAGTATAGTACAGGGGCGCAATGAGCAGTTCTTC; cdr3_aa: CASSIVQGRNEQFF
j_call: TRBJ2-4; clone_size: once; v_call: TRBV4-1; d_call: TRBD2; cdr3_nt: TGCGCCAGCAGCCAAGAGGGGACTAGCGGGGGGGCGAACATTCAGTACTTC; cdr3_aa: CASSQEGTSGGANIQYF
j_call: TRBJ1-6; clone_size: few; v_call: TRBV3-1/TRBV3-2; d_call: NA; cdr3_nt: TGTGCCAGCAGCCAAGTACGGTCCTATAATTCACCCCTCCACTTT; cdr3_aa: CASSQVRSYNSPLHF
j_call: TRBJ1-5; clone_size: NA; v_call: TRBV12-5; d_call: TRBD1; cdr3_nt: TGTGCTAGTGGTCCAGGGACAGTGGGCAATCAGCCCCAGCATTTT; cdr3_aa: CASGPGTVGNQPQHF
j_call: TRBJ1-2; clone_size: NA; v_call: TRBV12-3/TRBV12-4; d_call: NA; cdr3_nt: TGTGCCAGCAGTGTCACATTCTATGGCTACACCTTC; cdr3_aa: CASSVTFYGYTF
j_call: TRBJ1-2; clone_size: NA; v_call: TRBV5-8; d_call: NA; cdr3_nt: TGTGCCAGCAGCCCCCTTGGGGGGATCTATGGCTACACCTTC; cdr3_aa: CASSPLGGIYGYTF
j_call: TRBJ2-2; clone_size: NA; v_call: TRBV6-5; d_call: TRBD2; cdr3_nt: TGTGCCAGCACCAGCGGGGGTTCGAACACCGGGGAGCTGTTTTTT; cdr3_aa: CASTSGGSNTGELFF
j_call: TRBJ1-2; clone_size: NA; v_call: TRBV4-2; d_call: TRBD1; cdr3_nt: TGTGCCAGCAGCCGGGGACAGGGCGGATATGGCTACACCTTC; cdr3_aa: CASSRGQGGYGYTF
j_call: TRBJ2-3; clone_size: NA; v_call: TRBV9; d_call: TRBD1; cdr3_nt: TGTGCCAGCGGACAGGTCCTCACAGATACGCAGTATTTT; cdr3_aa: CASGQVLTDTQYF
j_call: TRBJ1-2; clone_size: NA; v_call: TRBV27; d_call: NA; cdr3_nt: TGTGCCAGCAGTTTTGGGCCTAACTATGGCTACACCTTC; cdr3_aa: CASSFGPNYGYTF
j_call: TRBJ2-7; clone_size: NA; v_call: TRBV27; d_call: NA; cdr3_nt: TGTGCCAGCCAAGGGACATCTTTCTCCTACGAGCAGTACTTC; cdr3_aa: CASQGTSFSYEQYF
j_call: TRBJ1-1; clone_size: NA; v_call: TRBV5-1; d_call: TRBD1; cdr3_nt: TGCGCCAGCAGCAAGACAGGGGGCACTGAAGCTTTCTTT; cdr3_aa: CASSKTGGTEAFF